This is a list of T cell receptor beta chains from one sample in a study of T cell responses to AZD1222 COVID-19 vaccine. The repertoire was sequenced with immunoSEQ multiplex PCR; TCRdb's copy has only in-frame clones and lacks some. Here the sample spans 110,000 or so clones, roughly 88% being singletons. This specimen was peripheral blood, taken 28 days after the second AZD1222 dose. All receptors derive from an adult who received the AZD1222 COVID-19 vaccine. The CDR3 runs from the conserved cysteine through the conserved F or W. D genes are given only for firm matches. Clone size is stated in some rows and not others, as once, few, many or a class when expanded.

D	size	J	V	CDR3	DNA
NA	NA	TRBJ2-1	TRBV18	CASSDRSKYNEQFF	TGTGCCAGCTCAGACAGGTCGAAATACAATGAGCAGTTCTTC
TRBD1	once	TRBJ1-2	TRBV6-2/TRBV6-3	CASSTGQGAYGYTF	TGTGCCAGCAGTACCGGACAGGGAGCGTATGGCTACACCTTC
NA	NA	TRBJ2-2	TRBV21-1	CASRPDRGRDTGELFF	TGTGCCAGCAGGCCCGACAGGGGGCGCGACACCGGGGAGCTGTTTTTT
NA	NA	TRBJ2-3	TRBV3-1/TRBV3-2	CASSPSTDTQYF	TGTGCCAGCAGCCCATCCACAGATACGCAGTATTTT
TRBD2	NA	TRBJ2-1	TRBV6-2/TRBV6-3	CASSLSRPGTRKQFF	TGTGCCAGCAGTCTCTCCCGGCCCGGGACTAGAAAGCAGTTCTTC
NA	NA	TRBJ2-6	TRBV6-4	CASSPQGSGANVLTF	TGTGCCAGCAGCCCTCAGGGATCTGGGGCCAACGTCCTGACTTTC
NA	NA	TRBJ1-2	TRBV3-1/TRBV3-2	CASSHSGQNGGYTF	TGTGCCAGCAGCCACTCGGGACAAAACGGCGGCTACACCTTC
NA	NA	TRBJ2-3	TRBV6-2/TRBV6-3	CASSYHSQGDLTDTQYF	TGTGCCAGCAGTTACCACTCACAGGGAGATCTCACAGATACGCAGTATTTT
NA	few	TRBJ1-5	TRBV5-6	CASSFSRWNQPQHF	TGTGCCAGCAGCTTCTCCAGGTGGAATCAGCCCCAGCATTTT
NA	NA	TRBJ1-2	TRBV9	CASSVTQKPDYGYTF	TGTGCCAGCAGCGTCACCCAGAAACCAGACTATGGCTACACCTTC
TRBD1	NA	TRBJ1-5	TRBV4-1	CASSQIGQATQPQHF	TGCGCCAGCAGCCAAATTGGACAGGCAACTCAGCCCCAGCATTTT
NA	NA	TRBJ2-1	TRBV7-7	CASSLGGSIYNEQFF	TGTGCTAGCAGCTTGGGGGGCAGTATCTACAATGAGCAGTTCTTC
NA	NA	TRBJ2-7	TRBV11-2	CASSSSRVSSYEQYF	TGTGCCAGCAGCTCTTCCAGGGTAAGCTCCTACGAGCAGTACTTC
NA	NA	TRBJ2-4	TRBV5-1	CASSQEPLNIQYF	TGCGCCAGCAGCCAGGAACCATTAAACATTCAGTACTTC
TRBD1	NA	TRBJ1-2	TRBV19	CASSPGTGGNYGYTF	TGTGCCAGTAGTCCGGGGACAGGGGGTAACTATGGCTACACCTTC
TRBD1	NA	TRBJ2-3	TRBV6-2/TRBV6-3	CASSYGRRGQGVTDTQYF	TGTGCCAGCAGTTATGGGAGGCGCGGACAGGGGGTCACAGATACGCAGTATTTT
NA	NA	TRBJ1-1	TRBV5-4	CASSTWTAMNTEAFF	TGTGCCAGCAGCACCTGGACAGCGATGAACACTGAAGCTTTCTTT
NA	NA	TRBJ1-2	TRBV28	CASSPGMGRFTGGYTF	TGTGCCAGCAGTCCGGGTATGGGGAGGTTTACGGGCGGCTACACCTTC
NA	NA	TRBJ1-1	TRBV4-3	CASSQDWAVGQAFF	TGCGCCAGCAGCCAAGACTGGGCGGTCGGACAAGCTTTCTTT
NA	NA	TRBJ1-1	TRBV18	CASSPSTSLHRSSGTEAFF	TGTGCCAGCTCACCAAGTACCAGTCTCCATCGATCCAGTGGCACTGAAGCTTTCTTT
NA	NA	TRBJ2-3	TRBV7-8	CASSPRGDGTDTQYF	TGTGCCAGCAGCCCCAGGGGGGACGGAACAGATACGCAGTATTTT
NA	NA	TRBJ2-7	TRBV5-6	CASSLLGDEQYF	TGTGCCAGCAGCTTACTAGGCGACGAGCAGTACTTC